This TCR beta chain was profiled in a study of identical twins. Study observations and caveats: Analyses based on zero insertions could be partly confounded by invariant MAIT and iNKT cells.

On this clonotype: Its antigen is unidentified.

A universal primer site was added by template switching, and unique molecular identifiers were carried by the cDNA. MiXCR, run by TCRdb on the 5' RACE reads, gives a single entry per CDR3 protein. The top ten clones hold about 1.6% of a sample with about 900,000 distinct CDR3 sequences, 10% to 15% of them seen once. CDR1 is SNHLY and CDR2 is FYNNEI in the germline V gene. With 4 bases removed from V and 2 bases from J, the gap between germline ends came to 5 bases. This CDR3 is built from 12 residues. A further study also used this sample, focusing on yellow fever vaccine responses in identical twins.

The sample comprised PBMCs. The rearrangement joins TRBV2 to TRBJ1-2, with D unclear. The clonotype originates from a woman aged 18 to 35 in good health. The CDR3 here is CASSVWNYGYTF. In DNA form, the CDR3 reads TGTGCCAGCAGTGTTTGGAACTATGGCTACACCTTC.